This T cell receptor (beta chain) is drawn from a study of cytomegalovirus exposure and HLA in healthy donors. With respect to this clone: At one end the junction does not follow the germline gene, possibly because of a read error.

The CDR3 is made up of 15 amino acids. CDR1 and CDR2 from the germline V gene are SSHAT and FNYEAQ (reference sequence). PCR was performed using 60 Vbeta and 13 Jbeta primers. Data came from immunoSEQ multiplex PCR; TCRdb stores just in-frame clones and leaves some out. The table has 150,000 or so clones, approximately 84% seen once. This chain uses TRBV7-7 with TRBJ2-5; 9 nucleotides match TRBD1. This receptor was taken from a woman aged 45-65 years in good health and CMV-seropositive. Material: PBMCs. The CDR3: CASSPVATGGETQYF. In DNA, the CDR3 is TGTGCTAGCAGCCCCGTCGCGACAGGGGGAGAGACCCAGTACTTC.